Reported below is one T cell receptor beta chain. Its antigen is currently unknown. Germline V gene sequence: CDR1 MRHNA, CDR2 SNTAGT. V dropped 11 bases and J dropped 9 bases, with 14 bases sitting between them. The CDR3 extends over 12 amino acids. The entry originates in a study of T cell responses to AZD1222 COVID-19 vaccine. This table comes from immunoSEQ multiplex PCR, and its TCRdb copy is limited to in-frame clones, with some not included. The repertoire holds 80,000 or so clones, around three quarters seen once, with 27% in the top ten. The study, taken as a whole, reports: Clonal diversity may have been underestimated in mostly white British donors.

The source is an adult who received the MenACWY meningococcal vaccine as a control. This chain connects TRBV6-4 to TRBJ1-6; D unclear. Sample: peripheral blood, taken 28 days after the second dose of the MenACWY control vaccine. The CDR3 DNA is TGTGCCGCCGACGCGGATATTTCACCCCTCCACTTT. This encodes CAADADISPLHF.